What follows is one TCR beta chain and its context. This sample stems from a study of cytomegalovirus exposure and HLA in healthy donors. 13 Jbeta primers and 60 Vbeta primers were used for the PCR. Using immunoSEQ multiplex PCR, the repertoire was profiled, and TCRdb retains in-frame clones only, with some absent. The profile shows approximately 100,000 clones, about 77% of them singletons. The ends lost 7 bases at V and 5 bases at J; junction bases unmatched: 13. CDR3 length equals 15 residues. Germline CDR1 and CDR2: MNHEY and SMNVEV (reference sequence). Sequencing was carried out using PBMCs. The clonotype was recovered from a woman younger than 35 in good health and CMV-seropositive. The chain has TRBV27 and TRBJ2-7, with TRBD2 identical over 8 bases. CDR3 coding DNA: TGTGCCAGCACGGGAGCGGGAGCGGGGGCCGACGAGCAGTACTTC. It encodes CASTGAGAGADEQYF.